This TCR beta chain appears in the sequencing data of a study of blood T cell repertoires in COVID-19. Study-level background: The analysed material was cDNA or gDNA that came from T cells, B-cell-depleted T cells, or PBMCs.

Which cohort a participant joined came from the clinical history participants gave. V dropped 0 bases and J dropped 1 base, with 9 bases sitting between them. The CDR3 loop spans 15 amino acids. Germline V gene data show CDR1 as LGHNA and CDR2 as YSLEER. Per the original data handling: Using reference gene primer amplification, nucleated cell counts were estimated. The data were produced by immunoSEQ multiplex PCR, yet TCRdb's version contains in-frame clones alone and is incomplete. The V and J calls and clone size come from that table; D and trimming were worked out from the DNA. Of about 220,000 clones in the sample, 80% to 90% were seen once.

J is TRBJ1-1 and V is TRBV4-3; D perhaps matches TRBD1 (6 bases). This TCR derives from a woman aged 40-49 years with acute COVID-19. Sequencing input: PBMCs or T cells enriched from blood (not recorded which). CDR3 coding DNA: TGCGCCAGCAGCCAAGATCAAGGGGGGAACACTGAAGCTTTCTTT. Translated, it gives CASSQDQGGNTEAFF.